These 16 T cell receptor beta chains originate from one sample sequenced in a study of shared clonotypes between healthy human individuals. Assay used: immunoSEQ multiplex PCR; TCRdb lists only in-frame clones, some missing. This sample has over 2,000,000 clones; around 95% occur once, and the top ten carry approximately 1.6%. CD45RO-negative, CCR7-selected cells formed the naive CD8 fraction, which excluded terminally differentiated effector memory CD45RA+ cells. Specimen: naive CD8+ T cells from PBMCs. The receptors here all came from a man aged 18 to 30 in good health. Some clones in this sample may be carry-over from other donors' samples.

Concerning this clone: The sample contains more than one DNA sequence encoding this CDR3. The gene calls are TRBV7-9 and TRBJ2-7; no definite D call. Germline CDR1 reads SEHNR; CDR2 reads FQNEAQ (reference sequence). The CDR3 is 12 residues long. The V gene lost 5 bases and the J gene lost 7 bases, with 12 bases spanning the gap. In DNA, the CDR3 is TGTGCCAGCAGCCTACCCCTAGGAGAGCAGTACTTC. It encodes CASSLPLGEQYF.

The chain is built from TRBV7-9 and TRBJ2-2; 8 nucleotides agree with TRBD2. This CDR3 contains 16 residues. With V trimmed by 4 bases and J by 7 bases, 11 bases remained unmatched. The V gene's germline CDR1 is SEHNR and CDR2 FQNEAQ (reference sequence). The CDR3 sequence: CASSSSRWREVGELFF. The CDR3 DNA follows: TGTGCCAGCAGCTCATCGCGGTGGCGGGAGGTCGGGGAGCTGTTTTTT.

This clone was observed a handful of times. Additional DNA sequences in this sample encode the identical CDR3. V usage is TRBV28 and J usage is TRBJ2-1; no clear D gene. The germline V gene has CDR1 MDHEN and CDR2 SYDVKM. The V gene lost 3 bases and the J gene lost 9 bases, with 6 bases spanning the gap. The CDR3 covers 11 residues. CDR3 sequence (DNA): TGTGCCAGCAGTTTGGGTGGTGAGCAGTTCTTC. The encoded protein is CASSLGGEQFF.

The chain recombines TRBV5-6 with TRBJ2-2; the D is unclear. There are 13 residues in the CDR3. Germline V CDR1 and CDR2: SGHDT, YYEEEE. V was clipped by 7 bases and J by 0 bases, with 7 bases between them. CDR3 nucleotides: TGTGCCAGCGCGGCAGCGAACACCGGGGAGCTGTTTTTT. It specifies CASAAANTGELFF.

In the case of this clone: At the DNA level, this CDR3 is encoded by other sequences in the same sample as well. Here the CDR3 reads CASSLRASGYEQYF. As DNA, the CDR3 is TGTGCCAGCAGTTTACGGGCTAGCGGGTACGAGCAGTACTTC. The chain recombines TRBV27 with TRBJ2-7, with 8 bases lining up with TRBD2. This CDR3 is built from 14 residues. Trimming took 2 bases from V and 4 from J; bases not matched to a gene: 4. Germline CDR1 MNHEY, CDR2 SMNVEV (reference sequence).

The chain uses TRBV6-5 and TRBJ2-7; 7 bases line up with TRBD1. Germline-derived CDR1 and CDR2 are MNHEY and SVGAGI. The CDR3 extends over 13 amino acids. Trimming removed 7 bases from V and 4 bases from J; junction bases left unmatched: 7. The CDR3 DNA reads as TGTGCCAGCACCTCGGGACAGAATTACGAGCAGTACTTC. This codes for CASTSGQNYEQYF.

The chain employs TRBV29-1 and TRBJ2-1, with D unclear. Trimming cost V 6 bases and J 0 bases, with 12 bases left between them. The germline CDR1 and CDR2 sequences are SQVTM and ANQGSEA. This CDR3 contains 14 residues. The CDR3 nucleotides read TGCAGCGTATCGCCGGCGAGCTCCTACAATGAGCAGTTCTTC. This gives the protein CSVSPASSYNEQFF.

The sample holds one count of this clone. V usage is TRBV6-5 and J usage is TRBJ1-1, with a tentative D call TRBD1 (5 bases). The CDR3 spans 16 residues. V dropped 2 bases and J dropped 4 bases, with 17 bases sitting between them. CDR1 is MNHEY and CDR2 is SVGAGI in the germline V gene. The CDR3 is CASSYLNAEGPTEAFF. The CDR3 DNA reads TGTGCCAGCAGTTACCTCAACGCAGAGGGGCCCACTGAAGCTTTCTTT.

This clone was found once. CDR3 sequence reads: CASSPRRGQNTGELFF. The CDR3 DNA sequence: TGTGCCAGCAGCCCCCGACGGGGCCAGAACACCGGGGAGCTGTTTTTT. The V gene is TRBV9, the J gene TRBJ2-2; the D gene could be TRBD1 or TRBD2 (5 bases each). CDR1 and CDR2 (germline): SGDLS, YYNGEE. The CDR3 loop spans 16 amino acids. Trimming pared 4 bases from V and 1 base from J, leaving 14 bases between. The full variable domain, rest sourced from reference TRBV9 and TRBJ2-2, is DSGVTQTPKHLITATGQRVTLRCSPRSGDLSVYWYQQSLDQGLQFLIQYYNGEERAKGNILERFSAQQFPDLHSELNLSSLELGDSALYFCASSPRRGQNTGELFFGEGSRLTVL.

The chain joins TRBV15 to TRBJ2-7; 7 bases are a match to TRBD1. With 0 bases clipped from V and 3 bases from J, the junction kept 5 bases outside the gene matches. The CDR3 loop spans 15 amino acids. The germline gives CDR1 LNHNV, CDR2 YYDKDF (reference sequence). CDR3 region: CATSRDRTGRYEQYF. CDR3 DNA sequence: TGTGCCACCAGCAGAGATCGGACAGGACGCTACGAGCAGTACTTC.

The chain carries TRBV7-9 and TRBJ2-2; D unresolved. The CDR3 runs 10 residues. Trimming cost V 6 bases and J 5 bases, with 1 base left between them. Germline values: CDR1 SEHNR, CDR2 FQNEAQ (reference sequence). CDR3 sequence reads: CASRTGELFF. CDR3 bases: TGTGCCAGCAGAACCGGGGAGCTGTTTTTT.

The rearrangement links TRBV19 to TRBJ2-7; D may correspond to TRBD1 or TRBD2 (5 bases each). There are 13 residues in the CDR3. From germline, CDR1 is LNHDA and CDR2 SQIVND (reference sequence). Trimming pared 6 bases from V and 4 bases from J, leaving 13 bases between. DNA of the CDR3: TGTGCCAGTAGACCGGGACCGTCTTACGAGCAGTACTTC. Translation gives CASRPGPSYEQYF.

Remarks on this clone: This CDR3 is also generated by other DNA sequences in the sample. The chain uses TRBV19 and TRBJ1-1; D is unclear. Germline V gives CDR1 LNHDA, CDR2 SQIVND (reference sequence). The CDR3 totals 14 residues. V lost 0 bases and J 2 bases, leaving 7 bases between the germline ends. The CDR3 DNA is TGTGCCAGTAGTATAGACCGAACAAACACTGAAGCTTTCTTT. Translating it yields CASSIDRTNTEAFF.

The rearrangement uses TRBV15 and TRBJ2-4; 12 bases are a match to TRBD2. V lost 2 bases, J lost 0 bases, and 11 bases stayed unmatched. The CDR3 extends over 20 amino acids. The germline V gene encodes CDR1 LNHNV and CDR2 YYDKDF (reference sequence). CDR3 coding DNA: TGTGCCACCAGCAGACCCGGACTAGCGGGAATCCGGGGAGCCAAAAACATTCAGTACTTC. Protein sequence: CATSRPGLAGIRGAKNIQYF.

The gene calls are TRBV5-4 and TRBJ2-7; TRBD1 might be the D (7 bases). CDR3 length: 14 amino acids. The V gene's germline CDR1 is SGHNT and CDR2 YYREEE (reference sequence). V was trimmed by 3 bases and J by 2 bases, leaving 12 bases between them. In DNA, the CDR3 is TGTGCCAGCAGCTCTTCAGGGGGGACCTACGAGCAGTACTTC. Its translation: CASSSSGGTYEQYF.

J is TRBJ1-2 and V is TRBV29-1; D is possibly TRBD1 (5 bases). Germline V gene data show CDR1 as SQVTM and CDR2 as ANQGSEA. V lost 6 bases to trimming and J lost 0 bases, with 23 bases between them. This CDR3 has 17 residues. The DNA for the CDR3 is TGCAGCGTCGGATTCGCCGGTCAGGGAACTTCTAACTATGGCTACACCTTC. Encoded protein: CSVGFAGQGTSNYGYTF. The full variable domain, with the rest looked up from reference TRBV29-1 and TRBJ1-2, is SAVISQKPSRDICQRGTSLTIQCQVDSQVTMMFWYRQQPGQSLTLIATANQGSEATYESGFVIDKFPISRPNLTFSTLTVSNMSPEDSSIYLCSVGFAGQGTSNYGYTFGSGTRLTVV.